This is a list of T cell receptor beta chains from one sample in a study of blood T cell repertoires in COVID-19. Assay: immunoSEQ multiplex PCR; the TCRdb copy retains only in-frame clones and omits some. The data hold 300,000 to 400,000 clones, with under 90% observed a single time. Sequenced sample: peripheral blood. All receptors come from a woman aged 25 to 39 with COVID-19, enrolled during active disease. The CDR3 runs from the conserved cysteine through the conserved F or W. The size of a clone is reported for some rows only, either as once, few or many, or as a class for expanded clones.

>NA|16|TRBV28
CASSFLDRGSNQPQHF
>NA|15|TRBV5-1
CASKGTAGTNEKLFF
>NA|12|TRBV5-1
CASSLVENEQFF
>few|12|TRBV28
CASRRQGYEQYF
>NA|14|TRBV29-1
CSVTPSGRPNEQYF
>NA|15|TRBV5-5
CASSSEGEFNTEAFF
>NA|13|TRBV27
CASSRQENQPQHF
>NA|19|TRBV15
CATSRVGTSGRRRKNEQFF
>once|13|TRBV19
CASSIGTGYEQYF
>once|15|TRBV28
CASSLARYQNTEAFF
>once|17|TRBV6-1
CASSEDRVAKPNYGYTF
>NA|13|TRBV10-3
CAISESVGDGYTF
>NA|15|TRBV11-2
CASSLTPGGRTEAFF
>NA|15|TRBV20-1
CSASAPLQGNTEAFF
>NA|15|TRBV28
CASSRGTATYQPQHF
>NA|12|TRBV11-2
CASSLVTDTQYF
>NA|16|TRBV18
CASSQIAGSSYNEQFF
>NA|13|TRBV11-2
CASSLAYPNEQFF
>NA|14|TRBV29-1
CSVGKGRYEDTQYF
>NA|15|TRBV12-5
CASRKGQGGGEKLFF
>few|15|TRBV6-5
CASSYSQNGGLEAFF
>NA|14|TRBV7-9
CASSPRVVNTEAFF
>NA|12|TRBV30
CAWDRGGYEQYF
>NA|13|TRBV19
CASSIEGGQPQHF
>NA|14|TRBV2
CASSADRSSDEQYF
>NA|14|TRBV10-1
CASNPGLKNTEAFF
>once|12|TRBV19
CASSITGSEQYF
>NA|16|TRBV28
CASSLWSRTVNYGYTF
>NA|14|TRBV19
CASSTRLAGETQYF
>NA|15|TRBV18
CASSDRQGKNTEAFF
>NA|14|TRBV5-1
CASSLSGGSETQYF
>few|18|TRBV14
CASSQDALAGANTGELFF
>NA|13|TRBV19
CATQRQDNQPQHF
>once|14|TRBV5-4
CASSFSSGANVLTF
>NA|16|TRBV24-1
CATSDFSAGKVDTQYF
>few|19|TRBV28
CASHKWELAGGPSYNEQFF
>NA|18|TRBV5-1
CASSQHPYSGRPTYEQYF
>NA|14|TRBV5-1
CASSLYQGSLGYTF
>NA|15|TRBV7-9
CASSRTGGYGNTIYF
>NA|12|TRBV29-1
CSASYGNTEAFF
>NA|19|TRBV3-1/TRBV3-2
CASSQDRGAGASWDSPLHF
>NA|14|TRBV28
CASSYGDNSYEQYF
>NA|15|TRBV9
CASSVSPRWNTEAFF
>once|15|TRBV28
CASSSRTGGTDTQYF
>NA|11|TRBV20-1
CSASSPGELFF
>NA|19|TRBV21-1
CASSKVDRASGRAQETQYF
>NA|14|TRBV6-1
CASSEAVRNYGYTF
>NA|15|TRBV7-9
CASSREETTNEKLFF
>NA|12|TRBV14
CASSQGKGTIYF
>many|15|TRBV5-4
CASSPPGGHQETQYF
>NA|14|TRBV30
CAWGTGVLEEKLFF
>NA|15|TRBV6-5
CASSYYVGPAYEQYF
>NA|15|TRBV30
CAWTAGTGDTGELFF
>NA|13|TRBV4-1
CASSQTGLGEAFF
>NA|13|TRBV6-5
CASRGLPQETQYF
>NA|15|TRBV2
CASSPRRGGGDGYTF
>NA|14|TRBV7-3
CASGRREGHGYAVF
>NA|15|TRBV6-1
CASSERQAYNEKLFF
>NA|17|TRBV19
CASSIFSASGSGNEQFF
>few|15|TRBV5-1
CASSPLTGGTDTQYF